This T cell receptor beta chain derives from a study of CD8 T cells in Susac syndrome. RNA, at about 0.5 to 1 ug, was reverse transcribed with random hexamers. Amplification of TCR beta CDR3 by immunoSEQ multiplex PCR spanned 54 Vbeta and 13 Jbeta. In TCRdb, the immunoSEQ multiplex PCR reads were re-called with MiXCR into one record per CDR3 protein. This repertoire shows fewer than 350,000 distinct CDR3 sequences, 85% found once; its top ten account for 0.2% to 0.25%. Stable or active relapsing-remitting multiple sclerosis, untreated and meeting revised McDonald criteria, defined the controls. TEMRA cells were FACS-enriched, while CD8+ and CD4+ T cells were negatively isolated. This CDR3 comprises 14 residues. Germline CDR1 reads MGHRA; CDR2 reads YSYEKL. V was clipped by 0 bases and J by 3 bases, with 8 bases between them. In its sample, this clonotype was seen a few times.

The sequenced sample consisted of CD8+ T cells from PBMCs. This chain uses TRBV4-1 with TRBJ1-2, with D perhaps matching TRBD1 (5 bases). This TCR was recovered from a human donor with multiple sclerosis. CDR3 residues: CASSQEWGYYGYTF. CDR3 sequence (DNA): TGCGCCAGCAGCCAAGAATGGGGCTACTATGGCTACACCTTC.